These 8 T cell receptor beta chains came from one sample sequenced in a study of cytomegalovirus exposure and HLA in healthy donors. Data came from immunoSEQ multiplex PCR; TCRdb stores just in-frame clones and leaves some out. Here the sample spans 150,000 to 200,000 clones, approximately 87% being singletons. The sample taken for sequencing was PBMCs. The source is a woman aged 25 to 39 in good health and CMV-seronegative.

V gene TRBV27 combines with J gene TRBJ2-5; tentatively, D is TRBD1 (5 bases). Trimming removed 3 bases at V and 0 bases at J, with 11 bases between. The CDR3 runs to 15 residues. Germline V gene lookup returns CDR1 MNHEY and CDR2 SMNVEV (reference sequence). The CDR3, as DNA: TGTGCCAGCAGTTTTGGCAGGGCGTACCAAGAGACCCAGTACTTC. Protein product: CASSFGRAYQETQYF.

V is TRBV5-6 and J is TRBJ2-5; D is perhaps TRBD1 or TRBD2 (5 bases each). Trimming took 4 bases from V and 7 from J, leaving 20 bases between them. This CDR3 contains 15 residues. The germline gives CDR1 SGHDT, CDR2 YYEEEE. CDR3 DNA sequence: TGTGCCAGCAGCGTGACCGGGACGCCCGGTAGGACCCAGTACTTC. It yields the protein CASSVTGTPGRTQYF.

This clone was recorded a few times. V usage is TRBV7-8 and J usage is TRBJ1-5, with TRBD1 identical over 9 bases. After removal of 10 bases from V and 10 bases from J, the junction contained 14 bases not matched to a gene. The CDR3 totals 14 residues. Germline values: CDR1 SGHVS, CDR2 FQNEAQ. This CDR3 reads CATSTSGQGHPQHF. CDR3 DNA sequence: TGTGCCACCTCAACTTCGGGACAGGGTCATCCCCAGCATTTT.

The genes are TRBV27 and TRBJ2-1; D could derive from TRBD1 or TRBD2 (5 bases each). V lost 8 bases and J lost 7, with 18 bases in between. The CDR3 is 14 residues long. Germline lookup yields CDR1 MNHEY and CDR2 SMNVEV (reference sequence). The CDR3 protein is CASGEYGGENEQFF. The CDR3 coding sequence is TGTGCCAGCGGCGAATATGGGGGTGAGAATGAGCAGTTCTTC.

The V and J genes are TRBV2 and TRBJ2-3; possibly TRBD1 for D (5 bases). V lost 3 bases and J 0 bases, leaving 10 bases between the germline ends. Germline V CDR1 and CDR2: SNHLY, FYNNEI. This CDR3 comprises 15 residues. CDR3: CASSEAGHSTDTQYF. DNA of the CDR3: TGTGCCAGCAGTGAGGCAGGACACAGCACAGATACGCAGTATTTT.

The chain recombines TRBV4-2 with TRBJ2-5; D not certain. Trimming left V 4 bases short and J 6 bases short, with 21 bases between. The CDR3 runs to 16 residues. Looked up from germline, CDR1 is LGHNA and CDR2 is YNFKEQ. The CDR3 region is CASSPQAAPVWQTQYF. DNA for the CDR3: TGTGCCAGCAGCCCTCAGGCGGCGCCCGTGTGGCAGACCCAGTACTTC.

V and J are TRBV10-3 and TRBJ1-2; maybe TRBD1 (5 bases). The V end lost 2 bases, the J end lost 3 bases, and 13 bases lay between the germline ends. The CDR3 runs 15 residues. Germline CDR1 and CDR2: ENHRY and SYGVKD. Here the CDR3 DNA reads TGTGCCATCAGTGAGATTGGGGCGGGGGACTATGGCTACACCTTC. It codes for CAISEIGAGDYGYTF.

V is TRBV5-4 and J is TRBJ2-3; TRBD2 is a possible D gene (6 bases). The CDR3 runs 13 residues. V was shortened by 3 bases and J by 5 bases, with 10 bases between the two germline ends. Germline V gives CDR1 SGHNT, CDR2 YYREEE (reference sequence). DNA for the CDR3: TGTGCCAGCAGCTCGCAGGGAGGAGATACGCAGTATTTT. Encoded protein: CASSSQGGDTQYF.